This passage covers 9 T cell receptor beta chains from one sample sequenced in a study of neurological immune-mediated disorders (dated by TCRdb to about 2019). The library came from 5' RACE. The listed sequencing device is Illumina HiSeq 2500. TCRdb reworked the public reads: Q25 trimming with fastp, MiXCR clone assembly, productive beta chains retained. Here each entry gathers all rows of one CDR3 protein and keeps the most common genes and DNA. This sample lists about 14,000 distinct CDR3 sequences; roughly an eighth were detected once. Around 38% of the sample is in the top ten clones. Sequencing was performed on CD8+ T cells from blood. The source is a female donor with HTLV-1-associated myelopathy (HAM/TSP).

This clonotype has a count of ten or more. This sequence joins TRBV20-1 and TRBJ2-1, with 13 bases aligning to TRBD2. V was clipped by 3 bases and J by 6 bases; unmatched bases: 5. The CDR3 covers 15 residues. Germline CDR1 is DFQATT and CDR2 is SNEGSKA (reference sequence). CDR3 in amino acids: CSASVLAGGPNEQFF. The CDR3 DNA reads TGCAGTGCTAGTGTACTAGCGGGAGGGCCCAATGAGCAGTTCTTC.

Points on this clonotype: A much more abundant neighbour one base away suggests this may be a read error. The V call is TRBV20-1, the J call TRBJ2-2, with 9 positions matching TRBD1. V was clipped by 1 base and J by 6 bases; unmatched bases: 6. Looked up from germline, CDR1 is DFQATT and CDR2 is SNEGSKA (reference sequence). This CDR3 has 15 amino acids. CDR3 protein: CSARGTGQGPGELFF. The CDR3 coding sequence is TGCAGTGCTAGAGGAACGGGACAGGGTCCCGGGGAGCTGTTTTTT.

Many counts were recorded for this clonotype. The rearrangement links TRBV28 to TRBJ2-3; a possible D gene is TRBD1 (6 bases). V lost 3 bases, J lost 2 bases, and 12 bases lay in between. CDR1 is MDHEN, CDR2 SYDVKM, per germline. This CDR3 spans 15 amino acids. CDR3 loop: CASSFGQGHTDTQYF. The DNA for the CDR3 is TGTGCCAGCAGTTTCGGTCAGGGGCACACAGATACGCAGTATTTT.

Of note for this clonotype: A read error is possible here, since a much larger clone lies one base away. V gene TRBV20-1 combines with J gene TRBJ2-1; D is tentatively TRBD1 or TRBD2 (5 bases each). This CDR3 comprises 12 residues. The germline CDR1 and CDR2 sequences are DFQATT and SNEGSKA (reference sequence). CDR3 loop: CGAPGTNNEQFF. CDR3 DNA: TGCGGTGCCCCCGGGACGAACAATGAGCAGTTCTTC.

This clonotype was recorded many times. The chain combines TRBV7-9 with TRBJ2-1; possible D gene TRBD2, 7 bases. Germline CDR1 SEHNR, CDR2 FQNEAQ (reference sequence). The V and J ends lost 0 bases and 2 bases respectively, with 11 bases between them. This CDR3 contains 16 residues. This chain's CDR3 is CASSLARGRTYNEQFF. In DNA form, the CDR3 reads TGTGCCAGCAGCTTAGCGCGGGGGCGGACCTACAATGAGCAGTTCTTC.

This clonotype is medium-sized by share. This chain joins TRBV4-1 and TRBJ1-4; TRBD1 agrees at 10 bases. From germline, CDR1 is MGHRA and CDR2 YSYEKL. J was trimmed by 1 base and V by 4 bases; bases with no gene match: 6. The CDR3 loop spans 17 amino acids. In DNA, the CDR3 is TGCGCCAGCAGCCGTAGGGACAGGGGAGTAACTAATGAAAAACTGTTTTTT. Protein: CASSRRDRGVTNEKLFF.

This CDR3 is CASSPAGETQYF. CDR3 DNA sequence: TGTGCCAGCAGTCCGGCCGGTGAGACCCAGTACTTC. The genes are TRBV27 and TRBJ2-5; the D is unclear. Germline V lookup: CDR1 MNHEY, CDR2 SMNVEV (reference sequence). V was clipped by 5 bases and J by 5 bases, with 9 bases between them. The CDR3 is 12 residues long.

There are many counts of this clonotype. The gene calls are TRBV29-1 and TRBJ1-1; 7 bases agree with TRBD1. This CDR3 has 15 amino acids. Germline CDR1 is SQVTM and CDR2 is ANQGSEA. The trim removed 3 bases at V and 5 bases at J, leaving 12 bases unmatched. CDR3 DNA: TGCAGCGTTGACCGTGTTCGGACAGGCCGAACTGAAGCTTTCTTT. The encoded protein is CSVDRVRTGRTEAFF.

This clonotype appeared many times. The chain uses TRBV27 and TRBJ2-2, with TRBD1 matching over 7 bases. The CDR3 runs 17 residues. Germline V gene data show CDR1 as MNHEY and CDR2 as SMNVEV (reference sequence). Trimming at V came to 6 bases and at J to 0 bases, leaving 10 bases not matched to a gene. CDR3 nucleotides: TGTGCCAGCAGCCGGGACAGCAACCCTTCGAACACCGGGGAGCTGTTTTTT. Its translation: CASSRDSNPSNTGELFF.